Following are 29 T cell receptor beta chains from one sample sequenced in a study of blood T cell repertoires in COVID-19. Method: immunoSEQ multiplex PCR; TCRdb's copy keeps in-frame clones and lacks some. The sample shows fewer than 500,000 clones, roughly nine tenths of them seen only once. The sequencing sample was made of PBMCs or T cells enriched from blood (not recorded which). The source is a man under 40 who had recovered from COVID-19.

V usage is TRBV27 and J usage is TRBJ2-7; 8 nucleotides match TRBD1. CDR3 size: 20 residues. The germline V gene has CDR1 MNHEY and CDR2 SMNVEV (reference sequence). J lost 0 bases, V lost 3 bases, and 19 bases had no gene match. This chain's CDR3 is CASSFPKTGAPTVRSYEQYF. In DNA form, the CDR3 reads TGTGCCAGCAGTTTCCCTAAGACAGGGGCGCCTACTGTCCGCTCCTACGAGCAGTACTTC.

The chain recombines TRBV15 with TRBJ2-5, with 7 bases fitting TRBD2. V shed 4 bases and J 5 bases; nucleotides not matched to a gene: 10. The CDR3 is 15 amino acids. Germline CDR1 reads LNHNV; CDR2 reads YYDKDF (reference sequence). The DNA of the CDR3 is TGTGCCACCAGCAAAGACTTTGGACTAGGGGAGACCCAGTACTTC. This encodes CATSKDFGLGETQYF.

The chain joins TRBV2 to TRBJ2-5, with TRBD1 as a possible D gene (6 bases). Trimming pared 6 bases from V and 4 bases from J, leaving 24 bases between. Germline lookup yields CDR1 SNHLY and CDR2 FYNNEI. This CDR3 comprises 17 residues. The CDR3 loop reads CASSEFDRTRGRETQYF. DNA for the CDR3: TGTGCCAGCAGCGAGTTTGACAGGACAAGAGGAAGAGAGACCCAGTACTTC.

The gene calls are TRBV9 and TRBJ1-2; the match to TRBD1 covers 8 bases. Germline V lookup: CDR1 SGDLS, CDR2 YYNGEE. The V segment lost 0 bases and the J segment 4 bases; nucleotides outside the gene matches: 8. CDR3 length equals 16 residues. The CDR3 loop is CASSVGAGGRLYGYTF. CDR3 in DNA: TGTGCCAGCAGCGTAGGGGCAGGGGGCCGCCTCTATGGCTACACCTTC.

The rearrangement uses TRBV7-2 and TRBJ1-5; TRBD1 agrees at 7 bases. CDR1 SGHTA and CDR2 FQGNSA come from the germline V gene. Trimming at V came to 0 bases and at J to 4 bases, leaving 0 bases not matched to a gene. The length of the CDR3 is 14 residues. The CDR3 protein is CASSLAGQNQPQHF. For the CDR3, the DNA is TGTGCCAGCAGCTTAGCGGGACAGAATCAGCCCCAGCATTTT. The variable domain in full, with the rest retrieved from reference TRBV7-2 and TRBJ1-5, is GAGVSQSPSNKVTEKGKDVELRCDPISGHTALYWYRQSLGQGLEFLIYFQGNSAPDKSGLPSDRFSAERTGGSVSTLTIQRTQQEDSAVYLCASSLAGQNQPQHFGDGTRLSIL.

The chain combines TRBV7-9 with TRBJ2-3; 9 bases map to TRBD2. The CDR3 has 16 residues. Germline V lookup: CDR1 SEHNR, CDR2 FQNEAQ (reference sequence). J lost 4 bases, V lost 4 bases, and 9 bases had no gene match. CDR3 DNA: TGTGCCAGCAGCTACCTAATAGCGGGAGAATCAGATACGCAGTATTTT. It is translated as CASSYLIAGESDTQYF.

The chain carries TRBV24-1 and TRBJ1-5; D may be TRBD1 (5 bases). This CDR3 contains 17 residues. CDR1 and CDR2 (germline): KGHDR, SFDVKD. Trimming removed 2 bases at V and 0 bases at J, with 13 bases between. CDR3 amino acids: CATSDSSGDYSNQPQHF. CDR3 nucleotides: TGTGCCACCAGTGATTCCTCGGGGGATTATAGCAATCAGCCCCAGCATTTT.

The CDR3: CASSIGRGPTDTQYF. DNA for the CDR3: TGTGCCAGTAGTATAGGGCGGGGACCCACAGATACGCAGTATTTT. This chain joins TRBV19 and TRBJ2-3, with D maybe TRBD2 (6 bases). Per germline, CDR1 LNHDA and CDR2 SQIVND (reference sequence). The CDR3 loop spans 15 amino acids. Trimming removed 1 base at V and 2 bases at J, with 10 bases between.

The chain joins TRBV7-9 to TRBJ1-6, with D possibly being TRBD1 (6 bases). The germline V gene encodes CDR1 SEHNR and CDR2 FQNEAQ (reference sequence). The CDR3 spans 15 residues. Trimming pared 1 base from V and 7 bases from J, leaving 11 bases between. The CDR3 is CASSLEGGRNSPLHF. DNA for the CDR3: TGTGCCAGCAGCTTAGAGGGGGGGCGCAATTCACCCCTCCACTTT.

The V and J genes are TRBV5-4 and TRBJ1-4; D is unclear. The V gene's germline CDR1 is SGHNT and CDR2 YYREEE (reference sequence). V was clipped by 4 bases and J by 3 bases, with 10 bases between them. This CDR3 is built from 14 residues. CDR3 protein: CASSQSTANEKLFF. The DNA of the CDR3 is TGTGCCAGCAGCCAAAGCACGGCTAATGAAAAACTGTTTTTT.

This clone was picked up many times. The V call is TRBV11-2, the J call TRBJ2-3; TRBD2 aligns across 11 bases. This CDR3 region has 15 residues. In germline, CDR1 is SGHAT, CDR2 FQNNGV. J lost 6 bases, V lost 3 bases, and 5 bases had no gene match. CDR3 nucleotide sequence: TGTGCCAGCAGCTTGGGACTAGCGGAACACGATACGCAGTATTTT. It encodes CASSLGLAEHDTQYF.

This clone appeared once. This chain links TRBV18 with TRBJ2-7; D is unclear. CDR1 is KGHSH, CDR2 LQKENI, per germline. CDR3 size: 14 residues. V gave up 3 bases and J gave up 1 base, with 10 bases separating them. The CDR3 sequence is CASSPSRDSYEQYF. The CDR3 nucleotides read TGTGCCAGCTCACCCTCAAGAGATTCCTACGAGCAGTACTTC.

This clone was seen only a few times. The chain couples TRBV3-1 (or the pseudogene TRBV3-2) to TRBJ1-4; no firm D call. The CDR3 contains 14 residues. With 2 bases removed from V and 0 bases from J, the gap between germline ends came to 4 bases. CDR1 LGHDT and CDR2 YNNKEL come from the germline V gene (reference sequence). CDR3 amino acids: CASSQRATNEKLFF. The CDR3 DNA follows: TGTGCCAGCAGCCAACGCGCAACTAATGAAAAACTGTTTTTT.

The rearrangement links TRBV28 to TRBJ1-5, with 10 bases lining up with TRBD1. CDR3 size: 16 residues. Germline-derived CDR1 and CDR2 are MDHEN and SYDVKM. Trimming took 6 bases from V and 5 from J; bases not matched to a gene: 10. The CDR3 sequence: CASSDVDRGTYQPQHF. In DNA, the CDR3 is TGTGCCAGCAGCGACGTGGACAGGGGGACCTATCAGCCCCAGCATTTT.

This clone appeared once. This chain joins TRBV6-5 and TRBJ1-2; tentative D call: TRBD1 (6 bases). The germline CDR1 and CDR2 sequences are MNHEY and SVGAGI. The V end was cut by 8 bases, the J end by 1 base, with 14 bases between. The CDR3 is 14 residues long. For the CDR3, the DNA is TGTGCCAGCCAGGGGCAGACGTATAACTATGGCTACACCTTC. Protein product: CASQGQTYNYGYTF.

The chain recombines TRBV7-2 with TRBJ1-2, with a weak D call TRBD1 (5 bases). The V gene lost 5 bases and the J gene lost 4 bases, with 17 bases spanning the gap. Per germline, CDR1 SGHTA and CDR2 FQGNSA. This CDR3 is 15 amino acids long. CDR3 residues: CASSPQTTDPYGYTF. CDR3 DNA: TGTGCCAGCAGCCCCCAAACGACAGATCCCTATGGCTACACCTTC.

The chain links TRBV10-3 to TRBJ1-5, with D hard to call. V lost 0 bases and J lost 4, with 7 bases in between. This CDR3 has 14 residues. Germline V gene sequence: CDR1 ENHRY, CDR2 SYGVKD. The CDR3 loop is CAISESQNNQPQHF. The CDR3 nucleotides read TGTGCCATCAGTGAGTCCCAGAATAATCAGCCCCAGCATTTT.

V usage is TRBV28 and J usage is TRBJ2-3, with a weak D call TRBD1 (6 bases). The germline V and J ends were trimmed by 4 bases and 3 bases, with 17 bases remaining between them. The CDR3 totals 16 residues. CDR1 and CDR2 (germline): MDHEN, SYDVKM. CDR3 in amino acids: CASSSQQGIGTDTQYF. Here the CDR3 DNA reads TGTGCCAGCAGTTCACAACAGGGAATTGGGACAGATACGCAGTATTTT.

The rearrangement joins TRBV7-9 to TRBJ2-7, with 9 bases lining up with TRBD2. The germline gives CDR1 SEHNR, CDR2 FQNEAQ (reference sequence). V lost 2 bases, J lost 6 bases, and 5 bases stayed unmatched. The CDR3 is 14 residues long. The CDR3 region has the DNA TGTGCCAGCAGCTTAAGTCTAGCGGGAATCGAGCAGTACTTC. Translated, it gives CASSLSLAGIEQYF.

This chain connects TRBV12-3 or TRBV12-4 to TRBJ2-1, with TRBD2 matching over 12 bases. J gave up 15 bases and V 6 bases, and 6 bases lay outside the gene matches. The CDR3 extends over 12 amino acids. The CDR3 DNA reads as TGTGCCAGCAGCCGGGGACTAGCGGGTCGGTTCTTC. Translating it yields CASSRGLAGRFF.

In this sample, this clone turned up a few times. V and J are TRBV29-1 and TRBJ1-2; TRBD1 agrees at 9 bases. J was trimmed by 8 bases and V by 3 bases; bases with no gene match: 7. CDR1 is SQVTM, CDR2 ANQGSEA, per germline. The CDR3 has 13 amino acids. The CDR3 nucleotides are TGCAGCGTTGACAGGACAGGGGCGGGCGGCTACACCTTC. Its translation is CSVDRTGAGGYTF.

This clone was observed a single time. The chain joins TRBV29-1 to TRBJ2-1; D is possibly TRBD2 (5 bases). Trimming stripped 4 bases from V and 9 bases from J, with 13 bases between. This CDR3 is built from 12 residues. Germline CDR1 and CDR2: SQVTM and ANQGSEA. CDR3 sequence: CSVVLAEGEQFF. The CDR3 DNA follows: TGCAGCGTTGTTCTGGCTGAGGGTGAGCAGTTCTTC.

The chain is built from TRBV30 and TRBJ2-1; 7 bases fit TRBD2. With 2 bases clipped from V and 4 bases from J, the junction kept 11 bases outside the gene matches. The CDR3 consists of 16 residues. Germline V gene lookup returns CDR1 GTSNPN and CDR2 SVGIG (reference sequence). The CDR3: CAWSRGDSGLYNEQFF. Written as DNA, the CDR3 is TGTGCCTGGAGTCGGGGGGATAGCGGGTTGTACAATGAGCAGTTCTTC.

Remarks on this clone: The same CDR3 arises from other DNA sequences in this sample as well. V gene TRBV5-1 combines with J gene TRBJ2-1, with 16 bases matching TRBD2. The ends lost 3 bases at V and 7 bases at J; junction bases unmatched: 1. The CDR3 runs 15 residues. CDR1 SGHRS and CDR2 YFSETQ come from the germline V gene. CDR3 sequence (DNA): TGCGCCAGCAGCTCGGGACTAGCGGGAGGGAATGAGCAGTTCTTC. Protein sequence: CASSSGLAGGNEQFF.

This clone appeared once. This rearrangement joins TRBV28 to TRBJ1-2; a weak D match, TRBD1 (5 bases). Germline loops: CDR1 MDHEN, CDR2 SYDVKM. The CDR3 covers 18 residues. The V end was cut by 5 bases, the J end by 4 bases, with 26 bases between. In DNA, the CDR3 is TGTGCCAGCAGTCTATCGGGCGCAGGTGCCCGTAGGGGCTATGGCTACACCTTC. This sequence encodes CASSLSGAGARRGYGYTF.

The chain recombines TRBV11-1 with TRBJ2-7; 7 bases are shared with TRBD2. This CDR3 contains 15 residues. V gave up 2 bases and J gave up 1 base; unmatched junction bases: 5. CDR1 and CDR2 (germline): SGHAT, FQDESV (reference sequence). The CDR3 region is CASSLRAGVSYEQYF. CDR3 sequence (DNA): TGTGCCAGCAGCTTAAGGGCGGGAGTATCCTACGAGCAGTACTTC.

CDR3 DNA: TGCGCCAGCAGCCCTGAAACGGGAGGGCCGGGCACCGGGGAGCTGTTTTTT. Translating it yields CASSPETGGPGTGELFF. The chain is built from TRBV4-1 and TRBJ2-2; 8 nucleotides line up with TRBD2. Losses at the gene ends were 4 bases for V and 4 bases for J; bases not matched to a gene: 11. The germline CDR1 and CDR2 sequences are MGHRA and YSYEKL. The CDR3 extends over 17 amino acids.

The chain has TRBV10-3 and TRBJ1-1; 8 nucleotides line up with TRBD1. There are 13 residues in the CDR3. Germline CDR1 is ENHRY and CDR2 is SYGVKD. The junction had 11 bases not matched to a gene; V was cut back by 6 bases and J by 11 bases. DNA of the CDR3: TGTGCCATCAGAGAACAGGGGGAGGGTCGGGCTTTCTTT. It encodes CAIREQGEGRAFF.

The rearrangement links TRBV19 to TRBJ2-2; the match to TRBD2 covers 7 bases. In germline, CDR1 is LNHDA, CDR2 SQIVND (reference sequence). Trimming took 0 bases from V and 0 from J; bases not matched to a gene: 13. The CDR3 covers 20 residues. In nucleotides, the CDR3 is TGTGCCAGTAGTATAGACCCCCCCGGACTAGTTCCCGCGAACACCGGGGAGCTGTTTTTT. The encoded protein is CASSIDPPGLVPANTGELFF.